The next 23 T cell receptor beta chains were all read from a single sample in a study of cytomegalovirus exposure and HLA in healthy donors. 60 Vbeta and 13 Jbeta primers were used in PCR. TCRdb's table, derived via immunoSEQ multiplex PCR, lists solely in-frame clones and lacks some. The sample lists approximately 150,000 clones; roughly three fifths were seen once. Sequencing input: PBMCs. These receptors originate from a male donor in good health and CMV-seronegative.

This clone was found a few times. The rearrangement uses TRBV19 and TRBJ1-2; weak D call: TRBD1 (5 bases). With 3 bases removed from V and 8 bases from J, the gap between germline ends came to 10 bases. Germline CDR1 and CDR2: LNHDA and SQIVND (reference sequence). The CDR3 is 12 amino acids. CDR3 DNA: TGTGCCAGTAGTATGACAGATGTCGGCTACACCTTC. Amino acid sequence: CASSMTDVGYTF.

J is TRBJ2-7 and V is TRBV15; 12 bases are a match to TRBD1. Losses at the gene ends were 5 bases for V and 9 bases for J; bases not matched to a gene: 8. This CDR3 contains 14 residues. Germline V gene sequence: CDR1 LNHNV, CDR2 YYDKDF (reference sequence). CDR3 in DNA: TGTGCCACCAGCTACGGGACAGGGGGCTCTGTGCAGTACTTC. Protein sequence: CATSYGTGGSVQYF.

The chain is built from TRBV4-3 and TRBJ2-1; tentatively, D is TRBD2 (6 bases). The germline V gene encodes CDR1 LGHNA and CDR2 YSLEER. The V end lost 7 bases, the J end lost 3 bases, and 16 bases lay between the germline ends. There are 15 residues in the CDR3. The CDR3 coding sequence is TGCGCCAGCACCCTTTCTGAGCGGGTCTACAATGAGCAGTTCTTC. This encodes CASTLSERVYNEQFF.

This clone occurred a few times. This chain connects TRBV5-4 to TRBJ1-5, with 7 nucleotides matching TRBD1. The CDR3 covers 13 residues. Trimming at V came to 4 bases and at J to 4 bases, leaving 2 bases not matched to a gene. The V gene's germline CDR1 is SGHNT and CDR2 YYREEE (reference sequence). CDR3 loop: CASSTDRNQPQHF. The CDR3 region has the DNA TGTGCCAGCAGCACGGACAGGAATCAGCCCCAGCATTTT.

The chain combines TRBV4-1 with TRBJ1-5, with 9 bases identical to TRBD1. Germline V gene lookup returns CDR1 MGHRA and CDR2 YSYEKL. V shed 1 base, J shed 5 bases, and the junction held 6 bases outside the gene matches. The CDR3 contains 16 residues. CDR3 nucleotide sequence: TGCGCCAGCAGCCAAGTTGGGACAGGGAGTGATCAGCCCCAGCATTTT. Translated, it gives CASSQVGTGSDQPQHF.

V and J are TRBV30 and TRBJ2-6, with TRBD1 matching 7 bases. J was trimmed by 4 bases and V by 4 bases; bases with no gene match: 4. CDR1 is GTSNPN and CDR2 is SVGIG in the germline V gene (reference sequence). The CDR3 runs to 14 residues. CDR3 amino acids: CAWTGGGGANVLTF. In DNA, the CDR3 is TGTGCCTGGACAGGGGGTGGGGGGGCCAACGTCCTGACTTTC.

V is TRBV30 and J is TRBJ1-5, with a possible D match to TRBD1 (5 bases). The germline gives CDR1 GTSNPN, CDR2 SVGIG (reference sequence). V shed 4 bases and J shed 5 bases, with 12 bases lying between them. The CDR3 totals 13 residues. The CDR3 DNA is TGTGCCTGGACGGGCCAGGGCCATCAGCCCCAGCATTTT. This codes for CAWTGQGHQPQHF.

This clone was seen a few times. This rearrangement joins TRBV19 to TRBJ1-2; D might be TRBD1 (6 bases). The germline V and J ends were trimmed by 1 base and 4 bases, with 10 bases remaining between them. The germline CDR1 and CDR2 sequences are LNHDA and SQIVND (reference sequence). The CDR3 totals 14 residues. This chain's CDR3 is CASSIGRGAYGYTF. The CDR3 DNA follows: TGTGCCAGTAGTATAGGCAGGGGAGCCTATGGCTACACCTTC.

The chain couples TRBV7-2 to TRBJ1-1, with D unresolved. This CDR3 has 13 residues. Trimming pared 5 bases from V and 1 base from J, leaving 8 bases between. CDR1 is SGHTA and CDR2 is FQGNSA in the germline V gene. DNA of the CDR3: TGTGCCAGCAGCGTCGGGGAGAACACTGAAGCTTTCTTT. Its translation: CASSVGENTEAFF.

CDR3 amino acids: CASSQDRGVNTGELFF. The CDR3 nucleotides are TGTGCCAGCAGCCAAGATCGCGGGGTAAACACCGGGGAGCTGTTTTTT. The rearrangement links TRBV4-2 to TRBJ2-2, with D maybe TRBD2 (6 bases). The CDR3 sequence is 16 residues long. CDR1 and CDR2 (germline): LGHNA, YNFKEQ. V lost 0 bases to trimming and J lost 2 bases, with 10 bases between them.

The chain has TRBV25-1 and TRBJ1-2, with a tentative D call TRBD1 (6 bases). Germline lookup yields CDR1 MGHDK and CDR2 SYGVNS. Trimming removed 6 bases from V and 3 bases from J, with 14 bases in between. CDR3 size: 14 residues. This chain's CDR3 is CASRDLRGHYGYTF. In nucleotides, the CDR3 is TGTGCCAGCAGGGATCTCAGGGGCCACTATGGCTACACCTTC.

The CDR3 here is CASSLGSGDTEAFF. CDR3 bases: TGTGCCAGCAGCTTAGGGAGTGGAGACACTGAAGCTTTCTTT. The rearrangement uses TRBV7-2 and TRBJ1-1; no clear D. V was shortened by 1 base and J by 3 bases, with 9 bases between the two germline ends. The germline CDR1 and CDR2 sequences are SGHTA and FQGNSA. The CDR3 sequence is 14 residues long.

This chain uses TRBV30 with TRBJ1-4, with D perhaps TRBD1 (5 bases). This CDR3 is built from 15 residues. V lost 0 bases and J lost 10, with 18 bases in between. Germline CDR1 reads GTSNPN; CDR2 reads SVGIG (reference sequence). CDR3 sequence: CAWSVHGGDGGKLFF. The DNA of the CDR3 is TGTGCCTGGAGTGTACACGGGGGTGATGGAGGAAAACTGTTTTTT.

J is TRBJ2-7 and V is TRBV28, with D possibly being TRBD1 (6 bases). The CDR3 runs to 15 residues. V lost 6 bases and J lost 2, with 17 bases in between. Looked up from germline, CDR1 is MDHEN and CDR2 is SYDVKM. In nucleotides, the CDR3 is TGTGCCAGCAGCTCCGTAACAGGGTACACCTACGAGCAGTACTTC. Its translation: CASSSVTGYTYEQYF.

The CDR3 DNA reads as TGTGCCAGCAGCTTGAAAACTAGCGGGGGGGAGACCCAGTACTTC. It translates to CASSLKTSGGETQYF. The V call is TRBV5-4, the J call TRBJ2-5, with 12 bases lining up with TRBD2. V lost 1 base and J lost 5; bases outside the gene matches: 3. The CDR3 is 15 residues long. Per the germline V gene, CDR1 is SGHNT and CDR2 is YYREEE (reference sequence).

The V call is TRBV21-1, the J call TRBJ1-3. TRBV21-1 represents a pseudogene. The CDR3 spans 13 residues. In DNA, the CDR3 is TGTGCCAGCAGCCCTCGGGGGGAAAACACCATATATTTT. As protein: CASSPRGENTIYF.

V usage is TRBV6-5 and J usage is TRBJ2-7; D gene unclear. The CDR3 is 16 residues long. Trimming removed 0 bases at V and 0 bases at J, with 12 bases between. Germline V gives CDR1 MNHEY, CDR2 SVGAGI. In nucleotides, the CDR3 is TGTGCCAGCAGTTACTCTTCACCAGGCCCCTCCTACGAGCAGTACTTC. Translating it yields CASSYSSPGPSYEQYF.

This clone was found a few times. This chain links TRBV5-1 with TRBJ1-5; TRBD1 aligns across 9 bases. Germline loops: CDR1 SGHRS, CDR2 YFSETQ. The CDR3 consists of 14 residues. Losses at the gene ends were 0 bases for V and 5 bases for J; bases not matched to a gene: 0. CDR3 nucleotide sequence: TGCGCCAGCAGCTTGGGGGACAGGGATCAGCCCCAGCATTTT. Amino acid sequence: CASSLGDRDQPQHF.

CDR3 amino acids: CASSVGQGWVGNYGYTF. CDR3 nucleotides: TGTGCCAGCAGCGTTGGACAGGGATGGGTGGGTAACTATGGCTACACCTTC. The chain carries TRBV9 and TRBJ1-2, with 8 positions matching TRBD1. This CDR3 region has 17 residues. Germline CDR1 and CDR2: SGDLS and YYNGEE. Unmatched junction bases numbered 10, after V lost 2 bases and J lost 1 base.

The chain combines TRBV6-5 with TRBJ2-5; tentatively, D is TRBD1 (6 bases). The J call is uncertain, as TRBJ2-7 better fits the DNA end. This CDR3 is built from 15 residues. Germline assignment: CDR1 MNHEY and CDR2 SVGAGI. DNA for the CDR3: TGTGCCAGCAGTTTAACAGGGTTTGGTTCCTACGAGCAGTACTTC. It yields the protein CASSLTGFGSYEQYF.

The chain joins TRBV6-4 to TRBJ2-7, with D perhaps matching TRBD1 (6 bases). CDR1 and CDR2 from the germline V gene are MRHNA and SNTAGT. This CDR3 is built from 16 residues. Trimming cost V 2 bases and J 2 bases, with 16 bases left between them. CDR3 coding DNA: TGTGCCAGCAGTGACCCCTCCCCGGGACATGCCTACGAGCAGTACTTC. Residues: CASSDPSPGHAYEQYF.

The V and J genes are TRBV2 and TRBJ2-1; D is perhaps TRBD1 (6 bases). The germline V and J ends were trimmed by 0 bases and 0 bases, with 18 bases remaining between them. CDR1 SNHLY and CDR2 FYNNEI come from the germline V gene. The CDR3 is 19 amino acids. The CDR3 coding sequence is TGTGCCAGCAGTGAAGCGGATCTTCCAGGGGCTAGCTCCTACAATGAGCAGTTCTTC. This sequence encodes CASSEADLPGASSYNEQFF.

In its sample, this clone was seen a few times. The chain joins TRBV2 to TRBJ1-3; no reliable D call. Germline assignment: CDR1 SNHLY and CDR2 FYNNEI. Trimming left V 4 bases short and J 3 bases short, with 7 bases between. The CDR3 totals 13 residues. The CDR3 loop is CASSVQSGNTIYF. Written as DNA, the CDR3 is TGTGCCAGCAGTGTACAGAGTGGAAACACCATATATTTT.